This paragraph reports one TCR beta chain. Its antigen is not identified. It was version v3.0 of the immunoSEQ assay that was run at survey level. The sequencing target was about 35,000-55,000 T-cell genomes per sample. Generated by immunoSEQ multiplex PCR, the TCRdb table keeps only in-frame clones and is missing some. The sample records some 25,000 clones, approximately 86% being singletons. This entry belongs to a study of long-term antiretroviral therapy in people with HIV. Broader study findings: Despite increasing after ART, diversity remained lower than that of transplant donor controls. All blood samples came from the years 2004 to 2017, possibly under older ART regimens.

This CDR3 has 13 amino acids. Germline values: CDR1 SGHNT, CDR2 YENEEA. The V end was cut by 5 bases, the J end by 1 base, with 8 bases between. This clonotype originated in a man between 45 and 60 years old with HIV. The sample in question was unsorted PBMCs, obtained 1.2 years after starting antiretroviral therapy. The genes are TRBV11-3 and TRBJ2-5; D remains unclear. The CDR3 nucleotides are TGTGCCAGCAGCCGGTCCAGCCAAGAGACCCAGTACTTC. It codes for CASSRSSQETQYF.